This TCR beta chain was profiled in a study of blood T cell repertoires in COVID-19. As for the study in general: The United States, Italy and Spain provided the acute and convalescent COVID-19 samples. T cells, B-cell-depleted T cells, or PBMCs provided the cDNA or gDNA that served as material.

In the source study's methods: The authors estimated nucleated cell counts from reference gene primer amplification. The assay was immunoSEQ multiplex PCR, and TCRdb's table has in-frame clones only and misses some. For V, J and clone size, that table is used; D and trimming come from the DNA. Of a few hundred thousand clones detected, 87% appear once; the ten largest clones hold 3% to 3.5%. The sequence was collected from a young man with active or convalescent COVID-19. Sample: peripheral blood.

The DNA of the CDR3 is TGTGCCAGCGCGGCCCGAGGGAGCACTGAAGCTTTCTTT. It specifies CASAARGSTEAFF. The chain carries TRBV6-5 and TRBJ1-1; no reliable D call. The V end lost 8 bases, the J end lost 4 bases, and 14 bases lay between the germline ends. This CDR3 is 13 amino acids long. Germline values: CDR1 MNHEY, CDR2 SVGAGI.